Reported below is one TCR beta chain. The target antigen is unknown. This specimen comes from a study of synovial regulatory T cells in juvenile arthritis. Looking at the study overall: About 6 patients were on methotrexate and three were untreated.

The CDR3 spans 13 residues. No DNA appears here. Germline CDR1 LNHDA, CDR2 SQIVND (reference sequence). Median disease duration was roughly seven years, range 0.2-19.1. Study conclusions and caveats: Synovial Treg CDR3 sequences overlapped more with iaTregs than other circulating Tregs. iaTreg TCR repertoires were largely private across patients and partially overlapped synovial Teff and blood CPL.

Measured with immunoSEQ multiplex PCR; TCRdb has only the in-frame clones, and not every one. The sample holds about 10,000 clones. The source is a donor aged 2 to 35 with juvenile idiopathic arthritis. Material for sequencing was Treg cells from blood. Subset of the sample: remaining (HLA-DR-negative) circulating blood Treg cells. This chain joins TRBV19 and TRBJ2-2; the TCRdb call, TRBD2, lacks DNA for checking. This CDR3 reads CATRRLSTGELFF.